The next 25 T cell receptor beta chains were all read from a single sample in a study of T cell repertoires in cytomegalovirus infection. MiXCR was run by TCRdb on the reads, yielding one entry per CDR3 protein. The sample shows about 150,000 distinct CDR3 sequences, 32% of them seen only once. These receptors are not linked to any known antigen. Material: CD8+ T cells from cultured PBMCs, obtained from culture after CMV antigen stimulation. The receptors come from a human donor in good health (CMV status not recorded). Some clones in this sample may be carry-over from other donors' samples.

This clonotype appeared a few times. V and J are TRBV7-9 and TRBJ2-7; the D is unclear. The germline CDR1 and CDR2 sequences are SEHNR and FQNEAQ (reference sequence). Trimming pared 8 bases from V and 0 bases from J, leaving 8 bases between. This CDR3 contains 12 residues. CDR3 in DNA: TGTGCCAGCCAGGCTAGCTCCTACGAGCAGTACTTC. The encoded protein is CASQASSYEQYF. Looking up the rest from reference TRBV7-9 and TRBJ2-7 gives the full variable domain: DTGVSQNPRHKITKRGQNVTFRCDPISEHNRLYWYRQTLGQGPEFLTYFQNEAQLEKSRLLSDRFSAERPKGSFSTLEIQRTEQGDSAMYLCASQASSYEQYFGPGTRLTVT.

This clonotype appeared many times. The chain couples TRBV2 to TRBJ1-1; D not certain. The CDR3 has 12 residues. CDR1 is SNHLY and CDR2 is FYNNEI in the germline V gene. V lost 4 bases to trimming and J lost 11 bases, with 14 bases between them. The DNA for the CDR3 is TGTGCCAGCAGTGCCACAGCCCTTGGCGCTTTCTTT. This sequence encodes CASSATALGAFF. The whole variable domain, remainder taken from reference TRBV2 and TRBJ1-1, is EPEVTQTPSHQVTQMGQEVILRCVPISNHLYFYWYRQILGQKVEFLVSFYNNEISEKSEIFDDQFSVERPDGSNFTLKIRSTKLEDSAMYFCASSATALGAFFGQGTRLTVV.

The chain combines TRBV7-3 with TRBJ2-2; D unresolved. Trimming removed 2 bases at V and 3 bases at J, with 4 bases between. The CDR3 is 13 residues long. The germline CDR1 and CDR2 sequences are SGHTA and FQGTGA. The CDR3 DNA reads as TGTGCCAGCAGCTTACAGGACACCGGGGAGCTGTTTTTT. Its translation: CASSLQDTGELFF.

The rearrangement links TRBV9 to TRBJ2-1, with 9 nucleotides matching TRBD2. The germline CDR1 and CDR2 sequences are SGDLS and YYNGEE. Trimming cost V 4 bases and J 0 bases; bases outside gene matches: 5. The CDR3 loop spans 16 amino acids. The CDR3: CASSQSGGSSYNEQFF. The CDR3 nucleotides read TGTGCCAGCAGCCAGAGCGGGGGGAGCTCCTACAATGAGCAGTTCTTC.

This clonotype was counted a few times. The chain is built from TRBV19 and TRBJ1-2; D remains ambiguous. The V gene's germline CDR1 is LNHDA and CDR2 SQIVND (reference sequence). The CDR3 totals 15 residues. Trimming left V 5 bases short and J 6 bases short, with 19 bases between. This chain's CDR3 is CASSERTVNLDGYTF. The CDR3 coding sequence is TGTGCCAGTAGTGAAAGGACCGTAAATCTTGATGGCTACACCTTC.

The V gene is TRBV6-5, the J gene TRBJ2-2; D not certain. From germline, CDR1 is MNHEY and CDR2 SVGAGI. V was trimmed by 0 bases and J by 3 bases, leaving 14 bases between them. CDR3 length: 17 amino acids. CDR3 sequence (DNA): TGTGCCAGCAGTTACTCAGGAGAAGTGGGCTACACCGGGGAGCTGTTTTTT. It specifies CASSYSGEVGYTGELFF.

This clonotype was counted at least ten times. The chain recombines TRBV15 with TRBJ2-7, with 7 bases fitting TRBD2. CDR1 LNHNV and CDR2 YYDKDF come from the germline V gene (reference sequence). CDR3 size: 12 residues. Trimming took 4 bases from V and 3 from J; bases not matched to a gene: 0. The CDR3 DNA reads as TGTGCCACCAGCACGGGGGGCTACGAGCAGTACTTC. Its translation is CATSTGGYEQYF.

This clonotype has ten or more counts. The chain recombines TRBV7-2 with TRBJ2-7; D is perhaps TRBD1 (6 bases). This CDR3 is 14 amino acids long. Germline CDR1 and CDR2: SGHTA and FQGNSA. Trimming shortened V by 1 base and J by 0 bases, and 7 bases separated the two germline ends. In nucleotides, the CDR3 is TGTGCCAGCAGCTTAGGGGACAACTCCTACGAGCAGTACTTC. Protein: CASSLGDNSYEQYF.

This sequence joins TRBV6-1 and TRBJ2-7; D might be TRBD1 (5 bases). This CDR3 region has 14 residues. V was cut by 5 bases and J by 2 bases, with 13 bases left in between. Germline V gene data show CDR1 as MNHNS and CDR2 as SASEGT. The CDR3 sequence: CASSMQGPAYEQYF. Written as DNA, the CDR3 is TGTGCCAGCAGTATGCAGGGTCCCGCCTACGAGCAGTACTTC.

This chain connects TRBV7-3 to TRBJ2-1; D is perhaps TRBD2 (6 bases). Germline V lookup: CDR1 SGHTA, CDR2 FQGTGA. V lost 4 bases and J lost 9, with 22 bases in between. The CDR3 has 16 residues. CDR3 in amino acids: CASSSAGSNRIGEQFF. The CDR3, as DNA: TGTGCCAGCAGCTCAGCCGGGAGTAACAGGATCGGTGAGCAGTTCTTC.

This clonotype has more than one count but fewer than ten. The rearrangement joins TRBV28 to TRBJ1-1, with a possible D match to TRBD1 (5 bases). V was clipped by 6 bases and J by 6 bases, with 8 bases between them. The CDR3 loop spans 11 amino acids. CDR1 and CDR2 from the germline V gene are MDHEN and SYDVKM. CDR3 sequence (DNA): TGTGCCAGCAGCAGGACATCTGAAGCTTTCTTT. Its translation: CASSRTSEAFF.

This clonotype was seen only a few times. This rearrangement joins TRBV27 to TRBJ2-7, with TRBD2 as a possible D gene (5 bases). There are 11 residues in the CDR3. V was cut by 7 bases and J by 7 bases, with 11 bases left in between. CDR1 and CDR2 from the germline V gene are MNHEY and SMNVEV (reference sequence). For the CDR3, the DNA is TGTGCCAGCACCAACGGACTGGAGCAGTACTTC. Protein product: CASTNGLEQYF.

This clonotype occurred a few times. The junction does not match germline at one end; this may be a read error. This chain connects TRBV4-1 to TRBJ2-1, with 8 bases lining up with TRBD2. From germline, CDR1 is MGHRA and CDR2 YSYEKL. The CDR3 spans 17 residues. The CDR3 nucleotides are TGTGCCAGCAGCCAAAGAGCAGCGGGGGCCCTAGGGGATGAGCAGTTCTTC. This encodes CASSQRAAGALGDEQFF.

This clonotype was found a few times. This chain uses TRBV9 with TRBJ2-3; TRBD1 agrees at 7 bases. Germline CDR1 is SGDLS and CDR2 is YYNGEE. V lost 4 bases, J lost 2 bases, and 7 bases stayed unmatched. The CDR3 sequence is 15 residues long. The CDR3 sequence: CASSKQGSLTDTQYF. CDR3 bases: TGTGCCAGCAGCAAACAGGGGTCCCTCACAGATACGCAGTATTTT.

The V and J genes are TRBV27 and TRBJ2-3, with TRBD1 matching 8 bases. The V segment lost 0 bases and the J segment 2 bases; nucleotides outside the gene matches: 4. Germline-derived CDR1 and CDR2 are MNHEY and SMNVEV (reference sequence). The CDR3 consists of 16 residues. The CDR3 sequence is CASSLSAGQATDTQYF. CDR3 nucleotide sequence: TGTGCCAGCAGTTTATCCGCGGGACAGGCCACAGATACGCAGTATTTT.

The chain couples TRBV27 to TRBJ1-5; TRBD1 agrees at 8 bases. The V gene's germline CDR1 is MNHEY and CDR2 SMNVEV (reference sequence). The V and J ends lost 6 bases and 0 bases, in that order; junction bases with no gene match: 10. This CDR3 is built from 17 residues. The CDR3 nucleotides are TGTGCCAGCAGCCGCGGACAGGGTGCCCTTAGCAATCAGCCCCAGCATTTT. It encodes CASSRGQGALSNQPQHF.

This clonotype was seen a handful of times. This chain uses TRBV7-9 with TRBJ2-5, with 9 bases lining up with TRBD1. With V trimmed by 5 bases and J by 2 bases, 6 bases remained unmatched. CDR1 is SEHNR and CDR2 is FQNEAQ in the germline V gene (reference sequence). The CDR3 length is 15 residues. CDR3 DNA sequence: TGTGCCAGCAGCCCCTGGGACAGGGTACAAGAGACCCAGTACTTC. This sequence encodes CASSPWDRVQETQYF.

This chain joins TRBV6-6 and TRBJ2-3; 13 positions match TRBD2. V shed 1 base, J shed 4 bases, and the junction held 8 bases outside the gene matches. This CDR3 region has 18 residues. CDR1 is MNHNY and CDR2 is SVGAGI in the germline V gene (reference sequence). DNA of the CDR3: TGTGCCAGCAGTTACTTACTAGCGGGGGGGCCGACAGCAGATACGCAGTATTTT. It codes for CASSYLLAGGPTADTQYF.

The chain has TRBV12-3 or TRBV12-4 and TRBJ1-3; D is undetermined. Deletions cut 5 bases from V and 0 bases from J, with 8 bases between. The CDR3 runs 14 residues. CDR3 coding DNA: TGTGCCAGCAGTCCATATTTCTCTGGAAACACCATATATTTT. Protein: CASSPYFSGNTIYF.

The chain carries TRBV9 and TRBJ1-1, with a tentative D call TRBD1 (5 bases). V lost 4 bases to trimming and J lost 5 bases, with 18 bases between them. Germline V gene sequence: CDR1 SGDLS, CDR2 YYNGEE. The CDR3 spans 15 residues. CDR3 in amino acids: CASSPFGGVGTEAFF. In nucleotides, the CDR3 is TGTGCCAGCAGCCCGTTCGGGGGGGTTGGGACTGAAGCTTTCTTT.

A note on this clonotype: One junction end does not reproduce the germline sequence, and a read error may be involved. The V gene is TRBV19, the J gene TRBJ1-1; possibly TRBD1 for D (6 bases). Germline CDR1 is LNHDA and CDR2 is SQIVND (reference sequence). The CDR3 has 14 residues. CDR3 region: CASRVDSWNAEAFF. Here the CDR3 DNA reads TGTGCCAGTAGAGTGGACAGTTGGAACGCTGAAGCTTTCTTT.

This clonotype has a count of ten or more. The chain uses TRBV29-1 and TRBJ1-1; D gene ambiguous. Germline-derived CDR1 and CDR2 are SQVTM and ANQGSEA. Trimming shortened V by 4 bases and J by 6 bases, and 12 bases separated the two germline ends. This CDR3 is 12 amino acids long. The CDR3 protein is CSVGGLMPEAFF. The DNA of the CDR3 is TGCAGCGTTGGTGGACTGATGCCTGAAGCTTTCTTT.

This clonotype was seen ten or more times. J is TRBJ2-7 and V is TRBV10-3; D uncertain. V was shortened by 8 bases and J by 3 bases, with 11 bases between the two germline ends. Germline lookup yields CDR1 ENHRY and CDR2 SYGVKD. The length of the CDR3 is 12 residues. DNA of the CDR3: TGTGCCATCGCCCAGTTGGACTACGAGCAGTACTTC. Its protein product is CAIAQLDYEQYF.

J is TRBJ1-2 and V is TRBV11-2; D unresolved. Germline-derived CDR1 and CDR2 are SGHAT and FQNNGV. V lost 5 bases and J 6 bases, leaving 13 bases between the germline ends. The CDR3 spans 13 residues. The CDR3 DNA reads TGTGCCAGCAGCCCCATACGGGTCGATGGCTACACCTTC. Residues: CASSPIRVDGYTF. The entire variable domain, with the rest obtained from reference TRBV11-2 and TRBJ1-2, is as follows: EAGVAQSPRYKIIEKRQSVAFWCNPISGHATLYWYQQILGQGPKLLIQFQNNGVVDDSQLPKDRFSAERLKGVDSTLKIQPAKLEDSAVYLCASSPIRVDGYTFGSGTRLTVV.

The chain has TRBV7-6 and TRBJ1-1, with D uncertain. V dropped 0 bases and J dropped 8 bases, with 7 bases sitting between them. Per the germline V gene, CDR1 is SGHVS and CDR2 is FNYEAQ. This CDR3 has 12 amino acids. CDR3 region: CASSLAAQEAFF. The DNA for the CDR3 is TGTGCCAGCAGCTTAGCGGCGCAAGAAGCTTTCTTT.